The 14 T cell receptor beta chains presented below share a single source sample, sequenced in a study of memory CD4+ T cells and cytomegalovirus serostatus. The sort gate was single viable CD3+CD4+CD8-CD45RO+ cells for memory CD4+ T cells. Method: immunoSEQ multiplex PCR; TCRdb's copy keeps in-frame clones and lacks some. Of approximately 45,000 clones in the sample, over 60% were seen once. The specimen sequenced was memory CD4+ T cells from blood. These TCRs come from an adult in good health and CMV-seronegative.

The chain recombines TRBV12-5 with TRBJ1-4, with no clear D. The CDR3 runs 17 residues. Germline-derived CDR1 and CDR2 are LGHNT and FRNRAP. The V and J ends lost 0 bases and 7 bases respectively, with 18 bases between them. The chain's CDR3 is CASGLVLTDGETEKLFF. CDR3 nucleotide sequence: TGTGCTAGTGGTTTGGTACTAACGGACGGCGAGACTGAAAAACTGTTTTTT.

The chain recombines TRBV10-1 with TRBJ2-1; unclear D gene. The CDR3 has 13 residues. V lost 3 bases and J lost 6, with 9 bases in between. The germline gives CDR1 WNHNN, CDR2 SYGVQD (reference sequence). In nucleotides, the CDR3 is TGCGCCAGCAGTGAATCGATGTCCAATGAGCAGTTCTTC. Residues: CASSESMSNEQFF.

This clone was recorded a few times. V is TRBV4-1 and J is TRBJ1-2; D ambiguous. CDR1 is MGHRA and CDR2 is YSYEKL in the germline V gene. Trimming stripped 0 bases from V and 4 bases from J, with 3 bases between. CDR3 length: 12 amino acids. CDR3 bases: TGCGCCAGCAGCCAAGATGTCTATGGCTACACCTTC. Translating it yields CASSQDVYGYTF.

The chain is built from TRBV15 and TRBJ2-5; D may match TRBD1 or TRBD2 (6 bases each). CDR1 is LNHNV and CDR2 is YYDKDF in the germline V gene (reference sequence). The CDR3 has 17 amino acids. V lost 0 bases and J 1 base, leaving 15 bases between the germline ends. The CDR3 DNA is TGTGCCACCAGCAGAGATCGGGGGCAGCTCGTCCAAGAGACCCAGTACTTC. Translation gives CATSRDRGQLVQETQYF.

This rearrangement joins TRBV5-1 to TRBJ2-3; D tentatively reads TRBD1 or TRBD2 (6 bases each). The CDR3 is made up of 15 amino acids. Trimming stripped 5 bases from V and 0 bases from J, with 13 bases between. Germline loops: CDR1 SGHRS, CDR2 YFSETQ. CDR3 region: CASSSRGTSTDTQYF. The CDR3 DNA reads as TGCGCCAGCAGTTCGCGCGGGACAAGCACAGATACGCAGTATTTT.

This clone showed up just once. The V and J genes are TRBV2 and TRBJ2-1, with TRBD1 as a possible D gene (6 bases). CDR3 length: 17 amino acids. CDR1 is SNHLY, CDR2 FYNNEI, per germline. With 7 bases removed from V and 2 bases from J, the gap between germline ends came to 21 bases. CDR3 loop: CASISPPATGPYNEQFF. The CDR3 nucleotides read TGTGCCAGCATTTCCCCCCCCGCGACAGGACCCTACAATGAGCAGTTCTTC.

The chain carries TRBV13 and TRBJ2-5, with 11 bases lining up with TRBD2. The length of the CDR3 is 14 residues. Losses at the gene ends were 4 bases for V and 4 bases for J; bases not matched to a gene: 2. The V gene's germline CDR1 is PRHDT and CDR2 FYEKMQ (reference sequence). The CDR3 sequence: CASSSGLAGETQYF. CDR3 bases: TGTGCCAGCAGCTCCGGACTAGCGGGAGAGACCCAGTACTTC. The full variable domain, its missing parts supplied by reference TRBV13 and TRBJ2-5, is AAGVIQSPRHLIKEKRETATLKCYPIPRHDTVYWYQQGPGQDPQFLISFYEKMQSDKGSIPDRFSAQQFSDYHSELNMSSLELGDSALYFCASSSGLAGETQYFGPGTRLLVL.

This clone is a singleton in its sample. The chain links TRBV11-3 to TRBJ1-1; D gene unclear. V was clipped by 0 bases and J by 4 bases, with 6 bases between them. CDR1 SGHNT and CDR2 YENEEA come from the germline V gene. The CDR3 covers 13 residues. DNA for the CDR3: TGTGCCAGCAGCTTAGACGCAAGCACTGAAGCTTTCTTT. Amino acids: CASSLDASTEAFF. The whole variable domain, filled in from reference TRBV11-3 and TRBJ1-1, reads EAGVVQSPRYKIIEKKQPVAFWCNPISGHNTLYWYLQNLGQGPELLIRYENEEAVDDSQLPKDRFSAERLKGVDSTLKIQPAELGDSAVYLCASSLDASTEAFFGQGTRLTVV.

Note on this clone: One end of the junction varies from germline; a read error may be responsible. The chain combines TRBV2 with TRBJ1-1, with D possibly TRBD1 on 5 matching bases. The CDR3 runs 11 residues. Per the germline V gene, CDR1 is SNHLY and CDR2 is FYNNEI. The CDR3 loop reads CASSATDCCNF. The CDR3 nucleotides read TGTGCCAGCAGTGCGACAGACTGCTGCAACTTT.

This chain uses TRBV5-4 with TRBJ2-5, with TRBD2 matching 9 bases. J lost 5 bases, V lost 1 base, and 6 bases had no gene match. The CDR3 length is 15 residues. Germline assignment: CDR1 SGHNT and CDR2 YYREEE (reference sequence). The CDR3 bases are TGTGCCAGCAGCTTGATTTCAGCGGGAGGCGAGACCCAGTACTTC. Its protein is CASSLISAGGETQYF.

The chain joins TRBV7-2 to TRBJ2-7; 10 nucleotides agree with TRBD2. The CDR3 consists of 14 residues. CDR1 and CDR2 from the germline V gene are SGHTA and FQGNSA. Unmatched junction bases numbered 8, after V lost 6 bases and J lost 6 bases. The DNA for the CDR3 is TGTGCCAGCAGTTATAACCTAGCGGGAGCCGAGCAGTACTTC. This translates into CASSYNLAGAEQYF.

This sequence joins TRBV13 and TRBJ2-5; the match to TRBD1 covers 7 bases. CDR1 PRHDT and CDR2 FYEKMQ come from the germline V gene (reference sequence). This CDR3 has 14 residues. V gave up 6 bases and J gave up 4 bases; unmatched junction bases: 8. The CDR3 spells CASSVWDRRETQYF. The CDR3 nucleotides read TGTGCCAGCAGTGTCTGGGACAGACGAGAGACCCAGTACTTC.

Comments on this clone: This sample also contains other DNA sequences that code for the same CDR3. This sequence joins TRBV7-2 and TRBJ2-3; 11 positions match TRBD2. Trimming took 4 bases from V and 5 from J; bases not matched to a gene: 2. The germline CDR1 and CDR2 sequences are SGHTA and FQGNSA. The CDR3 has 14 amino acids. The CDR3 loop reads CASSSGLAGDTQYF. DNA of the CDR3: TGTGCCAGCAGCTCCGGACTAGCGGGAGATACGCAGTATTTT.

The rearrangement uses TRBV30 and TRBJ2-7; D possibly corresponds to TRBD2 (5 bases). CDR1 GTSNPN and CDR2 SVGIG come from the germline V gene (reference sequence). The CDR3 loop spans 12 amino acids. Trimming pared 2 bases from V and 7 bases from J, leaving 12 bases between. The CDR3, as DNA: TGTGCCTGGAGTCATCGCGGCGGGGAGCAGTACTTC. Protein: CAWSHRGGEQYF.